This T cell receptor (beta chain) was obtained from a study of T-cell reconstitution after alpha-beta-depleted transplantation in children. Preparation of the TCRbeta library was carried out with unique molecular identifiers. TCRdb reprocessed the PCR reads via MiXCR and lists one record per CDR3 protein. The table shows 200,000 to 300,000 distinct CDR3 sequences, with around 12% occurring only once. This clonotype was picked up many times. V dropped 3 bases and J dropped 4 bases, with 9 bases sitting between them. This CDR3 is built from 13 residues. Per the germline V gene, CDR1 is LGHNA and CDR2 is YSLEER.

This clonotype was obtained from a human donor who donated a stem cell graft to a child with acute lymphoblastic leukemia. This chain joins TRBV4-3 and TRBJ1-2; D gene ambiguous. Sample: PBMCs from the stem cell graft donor, taken from the stem cell graft. The CDR3 bases are TGCGCCAGCAGCCATGACCGAATCTATGGCTACACCTTC. As protein: CASSHDRIYGYTF.